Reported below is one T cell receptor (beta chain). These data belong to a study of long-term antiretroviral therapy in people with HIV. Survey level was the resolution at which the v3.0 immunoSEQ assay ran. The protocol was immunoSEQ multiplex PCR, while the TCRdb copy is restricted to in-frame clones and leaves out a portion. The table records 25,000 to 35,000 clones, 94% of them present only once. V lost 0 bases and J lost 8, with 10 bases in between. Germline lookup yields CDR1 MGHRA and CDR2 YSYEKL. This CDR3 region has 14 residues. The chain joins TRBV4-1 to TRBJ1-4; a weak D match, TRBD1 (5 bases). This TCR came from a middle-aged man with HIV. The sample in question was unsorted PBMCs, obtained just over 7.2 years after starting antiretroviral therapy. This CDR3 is CASSQDRVGEKLFF. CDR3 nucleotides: TGCGCCAGCAGCCAAGACAGGGTTGGGGAAAAACTGTTTTTT.